This TCR beta chain is drawn from a study of blood T cell repertoires in COVID-19. As for the study in general: T cells, B-cell-depleted T cells, or PBMCs provided the cDNA or gDNA that served as material.

In the original workflow: Quantification of nucleated cells was approximated via reference gene primer amplification. Using immunoSEQ multiplex PCR, the repertoire was profiled, and TCRdb retains in-frame clones only, with some absent. V and J calls and clone size are copied from that table; D and trimming were computed from the DNA. The sample has 250,000 or so clones, 75% to 90% seen once. Categorization into cohorts depended on clinical history that participants reported. Trimming removed 10 bases at V and 1 base at J, with 8 bases between. Germline V gene data show CDR1 as SNHLY and CDR2 as FYNNEI. This CDR3 is built from 13 residues.

The TCR sequence derives from a woman aged 45-60 years who had recovered from COVID-19. V and J are TRBV2 and TRBJ2-6; D is uncertain. Sequenced material: PBMCs or T cells enriched from blood (not recorded which). The CDR3 here is CATTESGANVLTF. The DNA for the CDR3 is TGTGCCACAACTGAATCTGGGGCCAACGTCCTGACTTTC.